Listed below are T cell receptor beta chains from one sample, sequenced in a study of T cells in Graves' hyperthyroidism and ophthalmopathy. TCRdb reanalysed the multiplex PCR reads using MiXCR and keeps one entry per CDR3 protein. This table has roughly 170,000 distinct CDR3 sequences, 15% to 20% appearing once. Sequenced sample: blood. The receptors originated from a woman aged 50 to 60 with Graves' hyperthyroidism. The CDR3 runs from the conserved cysteine through the conserved F or W. The D gene is left open where the match is weak. Clone size, where shown, is once, few, many, or a class for clones that have expanded.

V,D,J,size,DNA,CDR3
TRBV10-3,TRBD1,TRBJ1-1,.,TGTGCCATCAGAGATTCCGGGACAGGGGGCAGGAACACTGAAGCTTTCTTT,CAIRDSGTGGRNTEAFF
TRBV15,.,TRBJ1-4,many,TGTGCCACCCGGGGACATGGGAATGAAAAACTGTTTTTT,CATRGHGNEKLFF
TRBV5-1,TRBD1,TRBJ2-7,few,TGCGCCAGCAGCTTACAGGGGTTAATAACCGAGCAGTACTTC,CASSLQGLITEQYF
TRBV20-1,.,TRBJ2-5,many,TGCAGTGCTAGAGTGTCGGCCGGGGAGACCCAGTACTTC,CSARVSAGETQYF
TRBV3-1,.,TRBJ2-6,.,TGTGCCAGCAACCTAATCTCGGGGGCTTTCTCTGGGGCCAACGTCCTGACTTTC,CASNLISGAFSGANVLTF
TRBV9,.,TRBJ2-3,.,TGTGCCAGCAGCGCCTTAGCCATACTCACAGATACGCAGTATTTT,CASSALAILTDTQYF
TRBV10-2,.,TRBJ1-6,many,TGCGCCAGCAGAGAGGGTGGGGGTTCACCCCTCCACTTT,CASREGGGSPLHF
TRBV2,TRBD1,TRBJ1-4,.,TGTGCCAGCAGTGCCCAGGGGGCAAGAGAAAAACTGTTTTTT,CASSAQGAREKLFF
TRBV27,.,TRBJ1-2,few,TGTGCCAGCAGTTTATCAGGGGAAACTAACTATGGCTACACCTTC,CASSLSGETNYGYTF
TRBV5-6,.,TRBJ1-3,.,TGTGCCAGCAGCTTGGATGGGGGCTTCGGGGGAAACACCATATATTTT,CASSLDGGFGGNTIYF
TRBV28,TRBD1,TRBJ1-2,.,TGTGCCAGCACTCCTCAGGGGGTAGATGGCTACACCTTC,CASTPQGVDGYTF
TRBV7-2,TRBD1,TRBJ1-6,many,TGTGCCAGCAGCTTAATCCAGGGGGCATCACCCCTCCACTTT,CASSLIQGASPLHF
TRBV2,.,TRBJ1-5,many,TGTGCCAGCAGTGAAGCATTGAAGGTTAGTCAGCCCCAGCATTTT,CASSEALKVSQPQHF
TRBV6-1,.,TRBJ2-4,many,TGTGCCAGCAGTGAGATAGGACTCACCTCGAGGATTCAGTACTTC,CASSEIGLTSRIQYF
TRBV12-3/TRBV12-4,.,TRBJ1-2,.,TGTGCCAGCAGTTTAGTTAGCCAGGGAAGTGACTACACCTTC,CASSLVSQGSDYTF
TRBV18,.,TRBJ2-7,many,TGTGCCAGCTCACCCCGCGGGTCCCTCTACGAGCAGTACTTC,CASSPRGSLYEQYF
TRBV28,TRBD2,TRBJ2-7,many,TGTGCCAGCAGTCCGGGGGGTCTTCGTGGCGAGCAGTACTTC,CASSPGGLRGEQYF
TRBV12-3/TRBV12-4,TRBD2,TRBJ2-3,many,TGTGCCAGCTCCCTAGCGGGGGGGCGCGGAGATACGCAGTATTTT,CASSLAGGRGDTQYF
TRBV6-2/TRBV6-3,.,TRBJ2-7,.,TGTGCCAGCAGTTTCCTCACAAACTACGAGCAGTACTTC,CASSFLTNYEQYF
TRBV6-4,.,TRBJ2-1,many,TGTGCCAGCAGTGAAGAGGTCAACTATGAGCAGTTCTTC,CASSEEVNYEQFF
TRBV9,.,TRBJ1-2,.,TGTGCCAGCAGCGGCGAACGGGGGAGGAACTATGGCTACACCTTC,CASSGERGRNYGYTF
TRBV15,.,TRBJ1-1,many,TGTGCCACCAGCCTCCGGACGAACACTGAAGCTTTCTTT,CATSLRTNTEAFF
TRBV24-1,.,TRBJ1-5,many,TGTGCCACCAGTGATCCCAACACAGGTCTCGAGAATCAGCCCCAGCATTTT,CATSDPNTGLENQPQHF
TRBV7-9,TRBD1,TRBJ1-3,few,TGTGCCAGCAGCTTAGCCGGGACAGACGGAAACACCATATATTTT,CASSLAGTDGNTIYF
TRBV6-1,.,TRBJ2-2,.,TGTGCCAGCAGCCTTGCCTCAGGTCTCGGGGAGCTGTTTTTT,CASSLASGLGELFF
TRBV12-3/TRBV12-4,.,TRBJ2-2,.,TGTGCCAGCAGTAACGGAGGGGGAGTTGACACCGGGGAGCTGTTTTTT,CASSNGGGVDTGELFF
TRBV5-1,TRBD1,TRBJ2-7,many,TGCGCCAGCAGCTGGGACAGGGCCGAGCAGTACTTC,CASSWDRAEQYF
TRBV2,.,TRBJ2-7,many,TGTGCCAGCAACGAGGGCAGGGTGAACTACGAGCAGTACTTC,CASNEGRVNYEQYF
TRBV3-1,.,TRBJ2-7,many,TGTGCCAGCAGGGGATGGGGGAGCGGCTACGAGCAGTACTTC,CASRGWGSGYEQYF
TRBV18,.,TRBJ2-1,many,TGTGCCAGCTCACCGCAAGGAGGGGATGAGCAGTTCTTC,CASSPQGGDEQFF
TRBV6-1,.,TRBJ2-7,many,TGTGCCAGCAGACCCAACCAGGGCGAGGTCTACGAGCAGTACTTC,CASRPNQGEVYEQYF
TRBV7-7,.,TRBJ2-5,many,TGTGCTAGCAGCTTAAGTTCGTGGGACCTGACGGTGGAGACCCAGTACTTC,CASSLSSWDLTVETQYF
TRBV12-3/TRBV12-4,.,TRBJ2-5,many,TGTGCCAGCAGTTTAGCGGGGGGGCCTACCCAGTACTTC,CASSLAGGPTQYF
TRBV28,.,TRBJ2-1,few,TGTGCCAGCACCCGGGGGGGCCAGGGGGCCAATGAGCAGTTCTTC,CASTRGGQGANEQFF
TRBV2,TRBD2,TRBJ2-5,many,TGTGCCAGCAGTATGACTAGCGGACAAGAGACCCAGTACTTC,CASSMTSGQETQYF
TRBV19,.,TRBJ1-1,many,TGTGCCAGTAGCTCTTCCTCGGGACTTGGGAGCACTGAAGCTTTCTTT,CASSSSSGLGSTEAFF
TRBV6-6,TRBD1,TRBJ1-1,many,TGTGCCAGCAGTTACTCTTTGACAGGGGCAAACACTGAAGCTTTCTTT,CASSYSLTGANTEAFF
TRBV24-1,TRBD1,TRBJ2-1,many,TGTGCCACCAGGGACCCTGGGACAGGGTCCTACAATGAGCAGTTCTTC,CATRDPGTGSYNEQFF
TRBV6-1,.,TRBJ2-7,many,TGTGCCAGCAGCCTATTGTCCTACGAGCAGTACTTC,CASSLLSYEQYF
TRBV7-2,.,TRBJ1-2,few,TGTGCCAGCAGCTTAGAATGGGACATTTCTAACTATGGCTACACCTTC,CASSLEWDISNYGYTF
TRBV12-3/TRBV12-4,TRBD2,TRBJ2-2,many,TGTGCCAGCAGTTTTCCTTTGGGACTAGCGGGGGACACCGGGGAGCTGTTTTTT,CASSFPLGLAGDTGELFF
TRBV4-1,TRBD2,TRBJ2-7,many,TGCGCCAGCAGTCTTACTAGCGGGGGAGTTGGCGAGCAGTACTTC,CASSLTSGGVGEQYF
TRBV4-1,.,TRBJ2-3,many,TGCGCCAGCGGCGGGGTGCAGGGAGTTAATACGCAGTATTTT,CASGGVQGVNTQYF
TRBV24-1,.,TRBJ2-5,many,TGTGCCACCGGAGAGTCCCCTCTGGAGACCCAGTACTTC,CATGESPLETQYF
TRBV19,.,TRBJ2-7,many,TGTGCCAGTAGTATGCAGGGAACCTACGAGCAGTACTTC,CASSMQGTYEQYF
TRBV11-2,.,TRBJ1-1,many,TGTGCCAGCAGCCCGGCCGAGGTCCTGAACACTGAAGCTTTCTTT,CASSPAEVLNTEAFF
TRBV11-2,.,TRBJ2-2,few,TGTGCCAGCAGCTTAGATATAGAAACCGCGAACACCGGGGAGCTGTTTTTT,CASSLDIETANTGELFF
TRBV6-1,TRBD1,TRBJ1-3,many,TGTGCCAGCAGGAGGACAGGGAAAGAATCTGGAAACACCATATATTTT,CASRRTGKESGNTIYF
TRBV7-9,.,TRBJ1-1,many,TGTGCCAGCAGCTTAGTGAGGGCTCGCACTGAAGCTTTCTTT,CASSLVRARTEAFF
TRBV28,.,TRBJ1-5,once,TGTGCCACCCAGGCGCCAGATTACAATAGCAATCAGCCCCAGCATTTT,CATQAPDYNSNQPQHF
TRBV7-2,.,TRBJ1-1,many,TGTGCCAGCAGCGATTTAATGAACACTGAAGCTTTCTTT,CASSDLMNTEAFF
TRBV29-1,TRBD1,TRBJ1-1,many,TGCAGCGCCAAGGGGGCACGGACTGAAGCTTTCTTT,CSAKGARTEAFF
TRBV10-1,TRBD1,TRBJ1-3,many,TGCGCCAGCAGTGAGTCCGGGACAGGGTCTGGAAACACCATATATTTT,CASSESGTGSGNTIYF